These 23 T cell receptor beta chains originate from one sample sequenced in a study of T cell responses to AZD1222 COVID-19 vaccine. The repertoire was sequenced with immunoSEQ multiplex PCR; TCRdb's copy has only in-frame clones and lacks some. The sample has more than 150,000 clones, 90% seen once. Sequences were derived from peripheral blood, sampled on day 0 of AZD1222 vaccination. The receptors shown here come from an adult in good health.

This chain links TRBV7-2 with TRBJ1-1, with 8 positions matching TRBD1. The CDR3 is 15 residues long. J lost 1 base, V lost 2 bases, and 3 bases had no gene match. CDR1 SGHTA and CDR2 FQGNSA come from the germline V gene. The chain's CDR3 is CASSLTGTGNTEAFF. The DNA for the CDR3 is TGTGCCAGCAGCTTAACCGGGACAGGGAACACTGAAGCTTTCTTT.

The chain couples TRBV19 to TRBJ1-1; weak D call: TRBD1 (6 bases). Germline V gene data show CDR1 as LNHDA and CDR2 as SQIVND (reference sequence). The length of the CDR3 is 14 residues. The V end lost 7 bases, the J end lost 7 bases, and 19 bases lay between the germline ends. CDR3 protein: CASNVGGTMNEAFF. CDR3 DNA: TGTGCCAGTAATGTAGGGGGTACTATGAATGAAGCTTTCTTT.

The chain links TRBV20-1 to TRBJ1-1; no clear D gene. The CDR3 is made up of 11 amino acids. V lost 1 base to trimming and J lost 5 bases, with 5 bases between them. Germline CDR1 reads DFQATT; CDR2 reads SNEGSKA (reference sequence). DNA for the CDR3: TGCAGTGCTAGAGGGGTAACTGAAGCTTTCTTT. Translating it yields CSARGVTEAFF.

The chain recombines TRBV5-1 with TRBJ1-6; 9 positions match TRBD1. The germline V gene has CDR1 SGHRS and CDR2 YFSETQ. V was pared by 3 bases and J by 7 bases, with 5 bases of the junction left unmatched. The length of the CDR3 is 15 residues. The CDR3 region has the DNA TGCGCCAGCAGCTCCGGACAGGGGAGCAATTCACCCCTCCACTTT. Translation: CASSSGQGSNSPLHF.

The genes are TRBV4-2 and TRBJ2-7; TRBD2 is a possible D gene (7 bases). Trimming took off 8 bases at V and 4 bases at J, with 21 bases between the two ends. In germline, CDR1 is LGHNA, CDR2 YNFKEQ. The length of the CDR3 is 15 residues. This CDR3 is CASHPRGGGLYEQYF. The CDR3 nucleotides are TGTGCCAGCCACCCACGAGGGGGGGGACTTTACGAGCAGTACTTC.

The chain combines TRBV24-1 with TRBJ2-7; 9 bases map to TRBD1. The germline gives CDR1 KGHDR, CDR2 SFDVKD. The CDR3 has 16 residues. The junction had 10 bases not matched to a gene; V was cut back by 2 bases and J by 6 bases. CDR3 sequence (DNA): TGTGCCACCAGTGATTCTACCGGGACAGGGTACATCGAGCAGTACTTC. It specifies CATSDSTGTGYIEQYF.

The V call is TRBV11-3, the J call TRBJ2-2; 8 nucleotides align to TRBD1. Trimming at V came to 5 bases and at J to 3 bases, leaving 5 bases not matched to a gene. Germline V gene data show CDR1 as SGHNT and CDR2 as YENEEA. The CDR3 is made up of 15 amino acids. The CDR3, as DNA: TGTGCCAGCAGCCCGGACAGGGTTTACACCGGGGAGCTGTTTTTT. Translated, it gives CASSPDRVYTGELFF.

The chain is built from TRBV12-3 or TRBV12-4 and TRBJ1-1, with D perhaps TRBD1 (5 bases). The CDR3 spans 13 residues. Trimming shortened V by 6 bases and J by 4 bases, and 12 bases separated the two germline ends. The CDR3 protein is CASSRIGGTEAFF. The CDR3 DNA reads TGTGCCAGCAGCCGAATTGGGGGCACTGAAGCTTTCTTT.

For the CDR3, the DNA is TGTGCCACCAGTGATTTTGGGCAGGGCACAGATACGCAGTATTTT. It specifies CATSDFGQGTDTQYF. The chain couples TRBV24-1 to TRBJ2-3; D ambiguous. The CDR3 runs to 15 residues. Between the trimmed V and J ends, which lost 1 base and 1 base, there was a span of 8 bases. Germline V gene data show CDR1 as KGHDR and CDR2 as SFDVKD.

CDR3 sequence reads: CSVAEEKNTGELFF. The CDR3, as DNA: TGCAGCGTTGCGGAGGAGAAGAACACCGGGGAGCTGTTTTTT. This chain links TRBV29-1 with TRBJ2-2, with D tentatively TRBD2 (5 bases). The CDR3 contains 14 residues. The V gene lost 4 bases and the J gene lost 1 base, with 10 bases spanning the gap. Germline V lookup: CDR1 SQVTM, CDR2 ANQGSEA.

V and J are TRBV5-4 and TRBJ2-5, with TRBD1 matching over 10 bases. From germline, CDR1 is SGHNT and CDR2 YYREEE (reference sequence). This CDR3 comprises 15 residues. V was clipped by 2 bases and J by 5 bases; unmatched bases: 6. The CDR3 region has the DNA TGTGCCAGCAGCTTCCAGACAGGGGGCGCTGAGACCCAGTACTTC. Protein sequence: CASSFQTGGAETQYF.

This chain joins TRBV14 and TRBJ2-7, with 7 bases aligning to TRBD1. From germline, CDR1 is SGHDN and CDR2 FVKESK. The CDR3 contains 14 residues. V was clipped by 4 bases and J by 3 bases; unmatched bases: 6. CDR3 amino acids: CASSRAGGVYEQYF. In nucleotides, the CDR3 is TGTGCCAGCAGCCGAGCAGGGGGAGTCTACGAGCAGTACTTC.

This chain joins TRBV18 and TRBJ1-5, with 9 bases matching TRBD1. Germline V gene data show CDR1 as KGHSH and CDR2 as LQKENI. This CDR3 spans 18 amino acids. V shed 4 bases, J shed 1 base, and the junction held 11 bases outside the gene matches. CDR3 bases: TGTGCCAGCTCACTAGGCCGACAGGGGGTAGGAAGCAATCAGCCCCAGCATTTT. Its translation: CASSLGRQGVGSNQPQHF.

This clone has a handful of counts. The CDR3 sequence: CASSLYYEQYF. The CDR3, as DNA: TGTGCCAGCAGCTTATACTACGAGCAGTACTTC. This chain joins TRBV7-3 and TRBJ2-7; no clear D gene. Trimming cost V 2 bases and J 3 bases, with 2 bases left between them. Germline V gives CDR1 SGHTA, CDR2 FQGTGA. This CDR3 comprises 11 residues. The whole variable domain, filled in from reference TRBV7-3 and TRBJ2-7, reads GAGVSQTPSNKVTEKGKYVELRCDPISGHTALYWYRQSLGQGPEFLIYFQGTGAADDSGLPNDRFFAVRPEGSVSTLKIQRTERGDSAVYLCASSLYYEQYFGPGTRLTVT.

The CDR3 here is CATSERRRGHNEQFF. For the CDR3, the DNA is TGTGCCACCAGTGAAAGGAGGCGGGGGCACAATGAGCAGTTCTTC. The chain joins TRBV24-1 to TRBJ2-1; tentative D call: TRBD2 (7 bases). CDR3 length equals 15 residues. V lost 4 bases and J 5 bases, leaving 14 bases between the germline ends. Germline CDR1 and CDR2: KGHDR and SFDVKD.

The V call is TRBV20-1, the J call TRBJ1-4; weak D call: TRBD1 (6 bases). Germline V gene data show CDR1 as DFQATT and CDR2 as SNEGSKA (reference sequence). The CDR3 length is 11 residues. Trimming took off 6 bases at V and 15 bases at J, with 17 bases between the two ends. For the CDR3, the DNA is TGCAGTGCCCCTCGGACAGTAAGAATGTTTTTT. Amino acids: CSAPRTVRMFF.

The chain carries TRBV15 and TRBJ1-5; perhaps TRBD1 as D (6 bases). The germline CDR1 and CDR2 sequences are LNHNV and YYDKDF (reference sequence). V was shortened by 5 bases and J by 0 bases, with 14 bases between the two germline ends. This CDR3 has 16 residues. DNA of the CDR3: TGTGCCACCAGCTTAGGACAGATTAATAGCAATCAGCCCCAGCATTTT. Encoded protein: CATSLGQINSNQPQHF.

V and J are TRBV3-1 (or the pseudogene TRBV3-2) and TRBJ1-1; D uncertain. There are 15 residues in the CDR3. The germline V and J ends were trimmed by 0 bases and 9 bases, with 17 bases remaining between them. Germline values: CDR1 LGHDT, CDR2 YNNKEL (reference sequence). CDR3 sequence reads: CASSQDSKKSPKAFF. The DNA of the CDR3 is TGTGCCAGCAGCCAAGATAGCAAGAAGTCCCCCAAAGCTTTCTTT.

The rearrangement joins TRBV21-1 to TRBJ1-6; the tabulated D call, TRBD1, remains unverified against the DNA. TRBV21-1 is tagged as a pseudogene. The CDR3 contains 14 residues. The CDR3 nucleotides are TGTGCCAGCGGTTCTAGGGGGCGGGATTCACCCCTCCACTTT. Its translation: CASGSRGRDSPLHF.

The rearrangement joins TRBV28 to TRBJ2-7, with TRBD1 matching 9 bases. Germline lookup yields CDR1 MDHEN and CDR2 SYDVKM. The CDR3 loop spans 15 amino acids. With 6 bases clipped from V and 2 bases from J, the junction kept 8 bases outside the gene matches. CDR3: CASSLTGQGPYEQYF. The CDR3 DNA reads as TGTGCCAGCAGCCTAACGGGACAGGGACCCTACGAGCAGTACTTC. The full variable domain, rest sourced from reference TRBV28 and TRBJ2-7, is DVKVTQSSRYLVKRTGEKVFLECVQDMDHENMFWYRQDPGLGLRLIYFSYDVKMKEKGDIPEGYSVSREKKERFSLILESASTNQTSMYLCASSLTGQGPYEQYFGPGTRLTVT.

The chain carries TRBV6-5 and TRBJ1-1, with D possibly matching TRBD1 (6 bases). The V gene lost 4 bases and the J gene lost 4 bases, with 16 bases spanning the gap. Germline V gene sequence: CDR1 MNHEY, CDR2 SVGAGI. This CDR3 spans 15 amino acids. Here the CDR3 reads CASSWLKGDGTEAFF. Here the CDR3 DNA reads TGTGCCAGCAGTTGGCTTAAGGGGGACGGCACTGAAGCTTTCTTT.

The chain uses TRBV7-2 and TRBJ2-1, with D maybe TRBD2 (5 bases). The V and J ends lost 5 bases and 10 bases respectively, with 9 bases between them. The length of the CDR3 is 11 residues. Germline CDR1 reads SGHTA; CDR2 reads FQGNSA. The CDR3 coding sequence is TGTGCCAGCAGCCCCCCGGGGGAGCAGTTCTTC. Encoded protein: CASSPPGEQFF. Full variable domain (outside the CDR3, taken from reference TRBV7-2 and TRBJ2-1): GAGVSQSPSNKVTEKGKDVELRCDPISGHTALYWYRQSLGQGLEFLIYFQGNSAPDKSGLPSDRFSAERTGGSVSTLTIQRTQQEDSAVYLCASSPPGEQFFGPGTRLTVL.

This clone was observed a few times. This rearrangement joins TRBV24-1 to TRBJ2-7, with unresolved D. Germline assignment: CDR1 KGHDR and CDR2 SFDVKD. The CDR3 length is 13 residues. V lost 5 bases, J lost 0 bases, and 7 bases lay in between. The CDR3 loop reads CATSVGNSYEQYF. For the CDR3, the DNA is TGTGCCACCAGTGTTGGCAACTCCTACGAGCAGTACTTC.